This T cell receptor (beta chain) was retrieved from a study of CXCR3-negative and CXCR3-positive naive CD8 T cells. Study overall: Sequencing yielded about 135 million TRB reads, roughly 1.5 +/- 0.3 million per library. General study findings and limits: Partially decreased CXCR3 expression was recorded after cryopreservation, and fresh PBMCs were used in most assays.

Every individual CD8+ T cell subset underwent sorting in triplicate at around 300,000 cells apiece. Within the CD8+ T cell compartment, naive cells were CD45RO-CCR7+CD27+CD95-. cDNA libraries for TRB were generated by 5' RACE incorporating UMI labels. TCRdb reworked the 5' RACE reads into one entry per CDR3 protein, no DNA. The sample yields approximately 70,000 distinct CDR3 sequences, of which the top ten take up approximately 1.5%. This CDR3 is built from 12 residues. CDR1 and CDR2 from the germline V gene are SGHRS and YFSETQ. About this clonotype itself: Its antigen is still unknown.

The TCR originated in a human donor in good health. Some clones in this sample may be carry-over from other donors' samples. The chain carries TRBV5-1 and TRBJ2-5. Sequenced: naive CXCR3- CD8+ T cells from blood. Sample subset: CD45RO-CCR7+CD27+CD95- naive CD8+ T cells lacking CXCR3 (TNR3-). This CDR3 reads CASSYGPETQYF.